The 24 T cell receptor beta chains below come from one sample, sequenced in a study of lymphopenia after photon versus proton radiotherapy. Profiled with immunoSEQ multiplex PCR; TCRdb holds only in-frame clones, not every one. This table holds fewer than 30,000 clones, about 91% found once. The specimen comprised peripheral blood, sampled from a patient treated with photon-based radiotherapy. Receptors were obtained from a man aged 45 to 65 with gastric cancer.

The rearrangement links TRBV19 to TRBJ2-4, with D tentatively TRBD1 (6 bases). Germline-derived CDR1 and CDR2 are LNHDA and SQIVND (reference sequence). The CDR3 totals 15 residues. Trimming removed 5 bases from V and 7 bases from J, with 18 bases in between. CDR3 amino acids: CASSRQRTVANIQYF. The CDR3 nucleotides read TGTGCCAGTAGTCGCCAGCGGACAGTGGCGAACATTCAGTACTTC.

This sequence joins TRBV4-2 and TRBJ2-3, with TRBD1 matching over 9 bases. The CDR3 has 16 amino acids. Germline V CDR1 and CDR2: LGHNA, YNFKEQ. The V and J ends lost 0 bases and 5 bases, in that order; junction bases with no gene match: 6. CDR3 in amino acids: CASSQETGGLLDTQYF. The DNA of the CDR3 is TGTGCCAGCAGCCAAGAGACAGGGGGGTTGTTAGATACGCAGTATTTT.

This sequence joins TRBV2 and TRBJ2-3, with 10 bases identical to TRBD2. The CDR3 consists of 14 residues. Germline V lookup: CDR1 SNHLY, CDR2 FYNNEI. Trimming removed 6 bases from V and 6 bases from J; junction bases left unmatched: 6. CDR3 sequence (DNA): TGTGCCAGCAGGGAGACTAGCGGGTCGGATACGCAGTATTTT. It is translated as CASRETSGSDTQYF. Supplemented by reference TRBV2 and TRBJ2-3, the full variable domain reads EPEVTQTPSHQVTQMGQEVILRCVPISNHLYFYWYRQILGQKVEFLVSFYNNEISEKSEIFDDQFSVERPDGSNFTLKIRSTKLEDSAMYFCASRETSGSDTQYFGPGTRLTVL.

This chain uses TRBV2 with TRBJ2-5; D not certain. V was pared by 1 base and J by 7 bases, with 4 bases between. Germline loops: CDR1 SNHLY, CDR2 FYNNEI. CDR3 length: 11 amino acids. The CDR3 DNA follows: TGTGCCAGCAGTGAAGAAGGGACCCAGTACTTC. Protein: CASSEEGTQYF.

The gene calls are TRBV18 and TRBJ1-5; D possibly corresponds to TRBD1 (6 bases). The germline V gene has CDR1 KGHSH and CDR2 LQKENI. V lost 4 bases to trimming and J lost 7 bases, with 8 bases between them. This CDR3 has 12 residues. This CDR3 is CASSQGEQPQHF. CDR3 DNA: TGTGCCAGCTCACAGGGGGAACAGCCCCAGCATTTT.

CDR3 sequence reads: CASSQVAGGNEQFF. CDR3 in DNA: TGCGCCAGCAGCCAAGTAGCGGGGGGAAATGAGCAGTTCTTC. V is TRBV4-1 and J is TRBJ2-1, with 10 bases lining up with TRBD2. The germline V gene has CDR1 MGHRA and CDR2 YSYEKL. J lost 7 bases, V lost 1 base, and 1 base had no gene match. The CDR3 length is 14 residues.

This chain connects TRBV7-2 to TRBJ2-3; D may be TRBD2 (6 bases). The CDR3 is made up of 12 amino acids. Germline CDR1 and CDR2: SGHTA and FQGNSA. Trimming took 5 bases from V and 6 from J, leaving 9 bases between them. For the CDR3, the DNA is TGTGCCAGCAGCCCCACTAGCGATACGCAGTATTTT. Translating gives CASSPTSDTQYF.

This clone was seen a single time. The chain is built from TRBV7-6 and TRBJ2-2; TRBD1 aligns across 8 bases. The V gene end was trimmed by 1 base and the J gene end by 7 bases; junction bases not matched to a gene: 5. This CDR3 is built from 15 residues. Germline V gene lookup returns CDR1 SGHVS and CDR2 FNYEAQ. CDR3 in DNA: TGTGCCAGCAGCTTAGTCAGGGGGCGGATCGGGGAGCTGTTTTTT. Amino acids: CASSLVRGRIGELFF.

The chain carries TRBV10-1 and TRBJ1-6; possible D gene TRBD1, 5 bases. V was trimmed by 3 bases and J by 10 bases, leaving 13 bases between them. CDR3 length: 14 residues. The germline CDR1 and CDR2 sequences are WNHNN and SYGVQD (reference sequence). CDR3 loop: CASSDSGSGSPLHF. Here the CDR3 DNA reads TGCGCCAGCAGTGATTCAGGGTCCGGCTCACCCCTCCACTTT.

This chain joins TRBV14 and TRBJ2-3; D is perhaps TRBD1 or TRBD2 (6 bases each). Germline loops: CDR1 SGHDN, CDR2 FVKESK. The CDR3 has 15 amino acids. V lost 4 bases and J lost 2, with 13 bases in between. Here the CDR3 reads CASSLSGAHTDTQYF. The CDR3 DNA reads as TGTGCCAGCAGCCTCTCGGGGGCCCACACAGATACGCAGTATTTT.

This sequence joins TRBV11-2 and TRBJ2-5; D remains ambiguous. V lost 2 bases, J lost 4 bases, and 2 bases lay in between. This CDR3 contains 11 residues. In germline, CDR1 is SGHAT, CDR2 FQNNGV. The CDR3 protein is CASSLRETQYF. The CDR3 DNA follows: TGTGCCAGCAGCTTACGAGAGACCCAGTACTTC.

The V call is TRBV4-1, the J call TRBJ2-3; TRBD2 aligns across 7 bases. This CDR3 has 15 residues. The J segment lost 4 bases and the V segment lost 0 bases, leaving 4 bases of the junction unmatched. Looked up from germline, CDR1 is MGHRA and CDR2 is YSYEKL. Written as DNA, the CDR3 is TGCGCCAGCAGCCAAGACACGGGGGGACCAGATACGCAGTATTTT. It translates to CASSQDTGGPDTQYF.

This chain links TRBV5-1 with TRBJ2-5; D gene ambiguous. Between the trimmed V and J ends, which lost 4 bases and 3 bases, there was a span of 13 bases. The CDR3 is 14 amino acids. CDR1 SGHRS and CDR2 YFSETQ come from the germline V gene. The CDR3 DNA reads TGCGCCAGCAGCATATACCAGACCGAAGAGACCCAGTACTTC. Translation: CASSIYQTEETQYF.

V gene TRBV5-5 combines with J gene TRBJ1-1; D unresolved. The CDR3 totals 14 residues. In germline, CDR1 is SGHKS, CDR2 YYEKEE (reference sequence). Trimming took off 0 bases at V and 3 bases at J, with 9 bases between the two ends. The CDR3 reads CASSLAGVYTEAFF. CDR3 nucleotides: TGTGCCAGCAGCTTGGCCGGGGTTTACACTGAAGCTTTCTTT.

This clone was seen only a few times. This chain connects TRBV19 to TRBJ1-3; 9 bases map to TRBD1. This CDR3 spans 15 amino acids. With 7 bases clipped from V and 3 bases from J, the junction kept 7 bases outside the gene matches. CDR1 and CDR2 from the germline V gene are LNHDA and SQIVND (reference sequence). In DNA, the CDR3 is TGTGCCAGTACCACGGACAGGGGATATGGAAACACCATATATTTT. It is translated as CASTTDRGYGNTIYF.

The rearrangement links TRBV28 to TRBJ1-2, with D hard to call. From germline, CDR1 is MDHEN and CDR2 SYDVKM. V lost 2 bases and J lost 0, with 7 bases in between. CDR3 length equals 14 residues. The CDR3 loop is CASSLLAANYGYTF. DNA for the CDR3: TGTGCCAGCAGTTTACTTGCCGCTAACTATGGCTACACCTTC.

The V gene is TRBV5-1, the J gene TRBJ2-2, with a weak D call TRBD1 (5 bases). The CDR3 contains 20 residues. Per germline, CDR1 SGHRS and CDR2 YFSETQ. The V and J ends lost 0 bases and 0 bases respectively, with 21 bases between them. The CDR3 here is CASSLEVLGRVHPNTGELFF. For the CDR3, the DNA is TGCGCCAGCAGCTTGGAGGTATTGGGCAGGGTTCACCCGAACACCGGGGAGCTGTTTTTT.

The chain is built from TRBV6-4 and TRBJ2-6; 7 bases map to TRBD1. The germline V gene has CDR1 MRHNA and CDR2 SNTAGT. The CDR3 has 15 amino acids. V dropped 5 bases and J dropped 2; count of bases not matched to a gene: 3. Written as DNA, the CDR3 is TGTGCCAGCAGTCTGACAGGGACTGGGGCCAACGTCCTGACTTTC. Translating gives CASSLTGTGANVLTF.

V gene TRBV10-3 combines with J gene TRBJ2-3; D remains ambiguous. The CDR3 has 15 residues. Germline CDR1 and CDR2: ENHRY and SYGVKD. V dropped 4 bases and J dropped 1 base, with 12 bases sitting between them. The CDR3 coding sequence is TGTGCCATCAGTGGGGCATTTAGGGGCACAGATACGCAGTATTTT. Its protein product is CAISGAFRGTDTQYF.

The chain uses TRBV18 and TRBJ2-1; the D call may be TRBD1 or TRBD2 (5 bases each). This CDR3 has 16 amino acids. V lost 0 bases and J 1 base, leaving 10 bases between the germline ends. Germline values: CDR1 KGHSH, CDR2 LQKENI. The CDR3 coding sequence is TGTGCCAGCTCACCACCGGGACGCAGTTCCTACAATGAGCAGTTCTTC. Translated: CASSPPGRSSYNEQFF.

Comment on this clone: The sample contains more than one DNA sequence encoding this CDR3. The V call is TRBV7-3, the J call TRBJ1-3; D uncertain. Trimming pared 5 bases from V and 4 bases from J, leaving 6 bases between. CDR1 is SGHTA, CDR2 FQGTGA, per germline. The CDR3 sequence is 12 residues long. The CDR3 reads CASSPGGNTIYF. The CDR3 DNA sequence: TGTGCCAGCAGCCCGGGCGGAAACACCATATATTTT.

This chain connects TRBV18 to TRBJ2-3, with D perhaps matching TRBD2 (6 bases). This CDR3 is built from 13 residues. The V gene lost 3 bases and the J gene lost 5 bases, with 9 bases spanning the gap. Per the germline V gene, CDR1 is KGHSH and CDR2 is LQKENI. The chain's CDR3 is CASSPRDGDTQYF. Written as DNA, the CDR3 is TGTGCCAGCTCACCGCGGGACGGAGATACGCAGTATTTT.

The rearrangement uses TRBV6-1 and TRBJ2-7; no reliable D call. Germline CDR1 and CDR2: MNHNS and SASEGT. The V gene lost 6 bases and the J gene lost 0 bases, with 6 bases spanning the gap. The CDR3 runs to 12 residues. The CDR3: CASRESSYEQYV. Written as DNA, the CDR3 is TGTGCCAGCAGGGAGAGCTCCTACGAGCAGTACGTC.

This chain connects TRBV11-3 to TRBJ2-2, with 10 positions matching TRBD2. This CDR3 contains 16 residues. The germline V gene has CDR1 SGHNT and CDR2 YENEEA. The V and J ends lost 5 bases and 4 bases, in that order; junction bases with no gene match: 7. The CDR3 DNA follows: TGTGCCAGCAGCCCCAGCGGGGGGGCCGGCACCGGGGAGCTGTTTTTT. Encoded protein: CASSPSGGAGTGELFF. Full variable domain (remainder filled in from reference TRBV11-3 and TRBJ2-2): EAGVVQSPRYKIIEKKQPVAFWCNPISGHNTLYWYLQNLGQGPELLIRYENEEAVDDSQLPKDRFSAERLKGVDSTLKIQPAELGDSAVYLCASSPSGGAGTGELFFGEGSRLTVL.